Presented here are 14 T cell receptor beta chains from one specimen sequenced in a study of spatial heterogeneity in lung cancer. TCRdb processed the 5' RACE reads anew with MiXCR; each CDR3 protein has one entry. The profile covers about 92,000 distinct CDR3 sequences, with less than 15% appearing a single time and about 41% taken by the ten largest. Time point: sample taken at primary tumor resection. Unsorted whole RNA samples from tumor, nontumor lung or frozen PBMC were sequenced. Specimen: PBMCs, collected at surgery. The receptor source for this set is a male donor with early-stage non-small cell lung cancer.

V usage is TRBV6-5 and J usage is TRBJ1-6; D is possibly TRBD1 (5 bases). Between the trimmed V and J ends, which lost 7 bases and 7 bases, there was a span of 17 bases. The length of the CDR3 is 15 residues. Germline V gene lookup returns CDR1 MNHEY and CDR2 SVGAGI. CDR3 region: CASTAVGRGNSPLHF. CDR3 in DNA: TGTGCCAGCACCGCAGTAGGGAGGGGCAATTCACCCCTCCACTTT.

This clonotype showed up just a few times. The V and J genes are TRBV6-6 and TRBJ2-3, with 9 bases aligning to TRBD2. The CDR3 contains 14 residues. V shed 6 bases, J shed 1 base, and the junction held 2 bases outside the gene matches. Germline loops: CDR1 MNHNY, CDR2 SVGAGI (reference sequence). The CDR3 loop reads CASRVAGGTDTQYF. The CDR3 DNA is TGTGCCAGCAGGGTAGCGGGGGGCACAGATACGCAGTATTTT.

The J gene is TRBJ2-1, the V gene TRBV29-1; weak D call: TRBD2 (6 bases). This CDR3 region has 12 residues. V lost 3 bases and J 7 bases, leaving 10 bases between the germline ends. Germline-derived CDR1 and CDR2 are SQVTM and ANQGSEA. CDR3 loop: CSVEEGKNEQFF. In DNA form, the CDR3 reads TGCAGCGTTGAGGAGGGTAAAAATGAGCAGTTCTTC.

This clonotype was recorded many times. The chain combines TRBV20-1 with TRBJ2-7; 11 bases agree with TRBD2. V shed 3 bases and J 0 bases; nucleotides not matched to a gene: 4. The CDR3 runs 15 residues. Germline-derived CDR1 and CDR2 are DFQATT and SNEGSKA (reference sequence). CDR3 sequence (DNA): TGCAGTGCTAGTACTAGCGGGGGCCCCTCCTACGAGCAGTACTTC. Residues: CSASTSGGPSYEQYF.

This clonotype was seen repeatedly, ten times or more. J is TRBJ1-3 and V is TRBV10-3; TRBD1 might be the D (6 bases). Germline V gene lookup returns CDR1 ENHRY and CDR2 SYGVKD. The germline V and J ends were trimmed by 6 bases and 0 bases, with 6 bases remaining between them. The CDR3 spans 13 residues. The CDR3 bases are TGTGCCATCAGGGACAGCTCTGGAAACACCATATATTTT. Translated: CAIRDSSGNTIYF.

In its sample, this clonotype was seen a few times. The CDR3: CAISEDRGQGGYTF. The CDR3 nucleotides read TGTGCCATCAGTGAGGACAGGGGTCAAGGTGGCTACACCTTC. This chain uses TRBV10-3 with TRBJ1-2, with 8 bases identical to TRBD1. V lost 2 bases and J lost 7; bases outside the gene matches: 6. CDR3 length: 14 residues. CDR1 and CDR2 (germline): ENHRY, SYGVKD.

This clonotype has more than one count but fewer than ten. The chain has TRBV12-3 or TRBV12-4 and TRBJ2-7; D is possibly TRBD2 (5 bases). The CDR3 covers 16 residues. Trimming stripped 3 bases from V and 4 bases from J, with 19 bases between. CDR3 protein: CASSLGFDLRRYEQYF. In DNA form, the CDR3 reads TGTGCCAGCAGTTTGGGTTTTGATCTAAGGAGGTACGAGCAGTACTTC.

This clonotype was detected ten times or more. The CDR3 is CATPGGDKQSDNQPQHF. The CDR3 nucleotides read TGTGCCACCCCAGGGGGCGACAAGCAATCGGATAATCAGCCCCAGCATTTT. The rearrangement joins TRBV19 to TRBJ1-5; TRBD1 agrees at 8 bases. The germline CDR1 and CDR2 sequences are LNHDA and SQIVND (reference sequence). V trimming: 10 bases; J trimming: 4 bases; junction bases outside the gene matches: 18. The CDR3 has 17 residues.

The CDR3 protein is CASSLLKTRAWTEAFF. In nucleotides, the CDR3 is TGTGCCAGCAGTTTACTCAAGACGAGGGCTTGGACTGAAGCTTTCTTT. This chain joins TRBV27 and TRBJ1-1; D gene unclear. V was cut by 2 bases and J by 5 bases, with 18 bases left in between. CDR3 length: 16 residues. CDR1 and CDR2 from the germline V gene are MNHEY and SMNVEV (reference sequence).

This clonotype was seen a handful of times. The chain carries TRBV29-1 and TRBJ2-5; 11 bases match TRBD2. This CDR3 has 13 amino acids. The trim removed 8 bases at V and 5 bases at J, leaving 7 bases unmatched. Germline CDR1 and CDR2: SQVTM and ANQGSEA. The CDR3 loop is CSRSSGRAETQYF. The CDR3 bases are TGCAGCAGGAGTAGCGGGAGGGCGGAGACCCAGTACTTC.

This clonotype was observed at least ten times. CDR3 in amino acids: CASSYAFGADTQYF. The CDR3 coding sequence is TGTGCCAGCAGTTACGCCTTCGGTGCAGATACGCAGTATTTT. The chain employs TRBV27 and TRBJ2-3, with D unresolved. Per germline, CDR1 MNHEY and CDR2 SMNVEV (reference sequence). Trimming took off 4 bases at V and 4 bases at J, with 12 bases between the two ends. The length of the CDR3 is 14 residues.

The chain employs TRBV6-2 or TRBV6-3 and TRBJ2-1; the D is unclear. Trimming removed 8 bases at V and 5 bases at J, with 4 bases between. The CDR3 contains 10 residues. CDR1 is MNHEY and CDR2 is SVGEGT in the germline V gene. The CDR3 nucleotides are TGTGCCAGCGGTCACAATGAGCAGTTCTTC. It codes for CASGHNEQFF.

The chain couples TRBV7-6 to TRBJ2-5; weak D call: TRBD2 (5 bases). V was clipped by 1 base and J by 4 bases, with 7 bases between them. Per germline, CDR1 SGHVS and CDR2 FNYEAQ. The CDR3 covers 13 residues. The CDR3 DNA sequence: TGTGCCAGCAGCTTAGTCGGGGTAGAGACCCAGTACTTC. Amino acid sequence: CASSLVGVETQYF.

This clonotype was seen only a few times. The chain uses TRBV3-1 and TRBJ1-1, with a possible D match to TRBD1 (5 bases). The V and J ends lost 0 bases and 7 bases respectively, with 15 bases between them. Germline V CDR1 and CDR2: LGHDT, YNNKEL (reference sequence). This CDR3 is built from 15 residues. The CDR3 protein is CASSQDGGPYGEAFF. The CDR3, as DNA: TGTGCCAGCAGCCAAGACGGGGGACCGTACGGTGAAGCTTTCTTT.